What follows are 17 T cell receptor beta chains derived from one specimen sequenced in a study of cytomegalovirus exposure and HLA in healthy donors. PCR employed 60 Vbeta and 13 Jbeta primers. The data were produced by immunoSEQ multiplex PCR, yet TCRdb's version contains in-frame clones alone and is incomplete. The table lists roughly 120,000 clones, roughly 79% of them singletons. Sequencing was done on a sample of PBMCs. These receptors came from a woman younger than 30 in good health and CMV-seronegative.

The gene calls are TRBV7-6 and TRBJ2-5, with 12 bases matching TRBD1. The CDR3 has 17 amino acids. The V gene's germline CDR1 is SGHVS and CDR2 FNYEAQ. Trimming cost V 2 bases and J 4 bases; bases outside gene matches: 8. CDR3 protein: CASSLRGGTGGIETQYF. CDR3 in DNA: TGTGCCAGCAGCTTAAGGGGGGGGACAGGGGGCATAGAGACCCAGTACTTC.

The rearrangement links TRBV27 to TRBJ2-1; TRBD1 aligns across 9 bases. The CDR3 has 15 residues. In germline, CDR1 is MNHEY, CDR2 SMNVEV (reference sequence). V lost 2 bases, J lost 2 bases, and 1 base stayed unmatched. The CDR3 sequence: CASSLRTGAYNEQFF. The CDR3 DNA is TGTGCCAGCAGTTTAAGGACAGGGGCCTACAATGAGCAGTTCTTC.

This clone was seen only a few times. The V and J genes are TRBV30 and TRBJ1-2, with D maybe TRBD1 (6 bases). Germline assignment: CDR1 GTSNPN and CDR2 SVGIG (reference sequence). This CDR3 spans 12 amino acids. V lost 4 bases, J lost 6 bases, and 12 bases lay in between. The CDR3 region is CAWNQGSHGYTF. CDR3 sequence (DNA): TGTGCCTGGAACCAGGGGAGTCATGGCTACACCTTC. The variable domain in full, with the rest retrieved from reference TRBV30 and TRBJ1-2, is SQTIHQWPATLVQPVGSPLSLECTVEGTSNPNLYWYRQAAGRGLQLLFYSVGIGQISSEVPQNLSASRPQDRQFILSSKKLLLSDSGFYLCAWNQGSHGYTFGSGTRLTVV.

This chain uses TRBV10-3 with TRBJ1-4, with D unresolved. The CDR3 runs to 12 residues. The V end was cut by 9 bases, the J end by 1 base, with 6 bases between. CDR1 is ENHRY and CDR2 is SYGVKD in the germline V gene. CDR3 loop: CAISRTNEKLFF. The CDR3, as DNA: TGTGCCATATCGAGAACTAATGAAAAACTGTTTTTT.

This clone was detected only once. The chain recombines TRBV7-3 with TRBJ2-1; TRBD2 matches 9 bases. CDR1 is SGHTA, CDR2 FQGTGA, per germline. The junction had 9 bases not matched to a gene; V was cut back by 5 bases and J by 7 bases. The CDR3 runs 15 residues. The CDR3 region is CASSETVAGANEQFF. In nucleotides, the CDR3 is TGTGCCAGCAGCGAGACGGTAGCGGGGGCTAATGAGCAGTTCTTC.

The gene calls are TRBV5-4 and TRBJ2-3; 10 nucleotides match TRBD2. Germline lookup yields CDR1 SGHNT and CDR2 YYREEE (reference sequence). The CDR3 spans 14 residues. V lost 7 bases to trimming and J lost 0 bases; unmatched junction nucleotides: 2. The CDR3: CASSGLASTDTQYF. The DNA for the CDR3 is TGTGCCAGCTCGGGACTAGCGAGCACAGATACGCAGTATTTT.

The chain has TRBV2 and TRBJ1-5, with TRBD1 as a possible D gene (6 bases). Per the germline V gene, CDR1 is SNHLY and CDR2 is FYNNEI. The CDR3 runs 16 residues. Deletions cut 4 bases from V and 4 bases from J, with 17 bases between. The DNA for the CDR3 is TGTGCCAGCAGTGCTCAGGGGCAGAAGGGAAATCAGCCCCAGCATTTT. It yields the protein CASSAQGQKGNQPQHF.

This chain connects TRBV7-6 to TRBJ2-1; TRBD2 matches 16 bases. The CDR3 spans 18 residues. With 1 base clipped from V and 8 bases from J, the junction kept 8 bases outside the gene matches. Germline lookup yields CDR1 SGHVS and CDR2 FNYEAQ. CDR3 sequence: CASSLVPGLAGGPDEQFF. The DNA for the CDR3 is TGTGCCAGCAGCTTAGTTCCGGGACTAGCGGGGGGGCCGGATGAGCAGTTCTTC.

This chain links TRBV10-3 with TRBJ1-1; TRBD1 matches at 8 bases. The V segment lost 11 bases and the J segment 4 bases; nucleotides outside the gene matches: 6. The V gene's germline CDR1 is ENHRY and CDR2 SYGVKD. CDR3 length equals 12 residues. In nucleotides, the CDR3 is TGTGCCTTCCAGGGGGCCGGCACTGAAGCTTTCTTT. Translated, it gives CAFQGAGTEAFF.

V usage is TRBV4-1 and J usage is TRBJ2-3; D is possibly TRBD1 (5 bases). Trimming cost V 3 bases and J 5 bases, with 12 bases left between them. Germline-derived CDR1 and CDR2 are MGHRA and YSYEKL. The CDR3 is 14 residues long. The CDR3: CASSQGPREDTQYF. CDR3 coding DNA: TGCGCCAGCAGCCAGGGTCCCAGGGAAGATACGCAGTATTTT.

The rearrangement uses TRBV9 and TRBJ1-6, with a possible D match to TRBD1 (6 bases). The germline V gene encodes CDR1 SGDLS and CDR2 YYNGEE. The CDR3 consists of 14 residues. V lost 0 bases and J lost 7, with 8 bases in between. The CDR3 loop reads CASSVAGQNSPLHF. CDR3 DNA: TGTGCCAGCAGCGTAGCGGGACAAAATTCACCCCTCCACTTT.

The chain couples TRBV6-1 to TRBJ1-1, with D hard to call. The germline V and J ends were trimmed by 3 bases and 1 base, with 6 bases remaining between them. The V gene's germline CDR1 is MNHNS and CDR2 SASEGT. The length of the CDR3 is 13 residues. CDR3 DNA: TGTGCCAGCAGTGACCTCGGGAACACTGAAGCTTTCTTT. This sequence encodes CASSDLGNTEAFF.

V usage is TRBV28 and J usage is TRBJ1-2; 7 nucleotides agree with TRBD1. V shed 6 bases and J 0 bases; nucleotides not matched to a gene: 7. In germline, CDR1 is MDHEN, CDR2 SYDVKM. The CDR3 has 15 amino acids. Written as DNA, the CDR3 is TGTGCCAGCAGCCGACCGGACAGGCCTAACTATGGCTACACCTTC. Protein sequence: CASSRPDRPNYGYTF.

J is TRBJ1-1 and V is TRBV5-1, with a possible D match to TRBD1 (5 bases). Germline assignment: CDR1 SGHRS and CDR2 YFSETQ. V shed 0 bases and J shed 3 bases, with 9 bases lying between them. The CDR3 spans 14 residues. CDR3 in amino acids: CASSLVGAHTEAFF. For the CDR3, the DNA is TGCGCCAGCAGCTTGGTTGGGGCCCACACTGAAGCTTTCTTT.

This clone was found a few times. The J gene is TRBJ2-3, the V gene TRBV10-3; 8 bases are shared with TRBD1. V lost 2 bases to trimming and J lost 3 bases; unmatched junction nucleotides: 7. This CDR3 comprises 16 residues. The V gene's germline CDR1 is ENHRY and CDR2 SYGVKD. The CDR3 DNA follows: TGTGCCATCAGTGAGGATGGACAGGGTGGGACAGATACGCAGTATTTT. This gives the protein CAISEDGQGGTDTQYF.

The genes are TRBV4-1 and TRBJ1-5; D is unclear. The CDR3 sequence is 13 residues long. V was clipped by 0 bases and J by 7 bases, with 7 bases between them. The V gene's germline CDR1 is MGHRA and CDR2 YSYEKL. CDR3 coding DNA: TGCGCCAGCAGCCAAGATGGGCAGCAGCCCCAGCATTTT. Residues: CASSQDGQQPQHF.

CDR3 protein: CAIPTGGGEKLFF. The CDR3, as DNA: TGTGCCATCCCGACAGGGGGCGGTGAAAAACTGTTTTTT. The chain couples TRBV6-5 to TRBJ1-4; 10 bases agree with TRBD1. Germline lookup yields CDR1 MNHEY and CDR2 SVGAGI. The V segment lost 10 bases and the J segment 7 bases; nucleotides outside the gene matches: 6. The CDR3 runs 13 residues.